One sample yielded the 10 T cell receptor beta chains listed below, sequenced in a study of OX40 agonist ivuxolimab in advanced cancers. TCRdb keeps only in-frame clones here, not all; method: immunoSEQ multiplex PCR. There are around 63,000 clones in the sample; nearly 95% occur only once, and approximately 25% lies in the top ten. The sample in question was CD4+ or CD8+ T cells sorted from blood, obtained in a trial of the OX40 agonist ivuxolimab. All receptors derive from an adult with an advanced solid tumor such as melanoma, head and neck, liver or kidney cancer.

The chain has TRBV5-1 and TRBJ2-5, with D perhaps TRBD1 (6 bases). V lost 0 bases and J lost 2, with 14 bases in between. Germline V gene data show CDR1 as SGHRS and CDR2 as YFSETQ. The CDR3 consists of 16 residues. CDR3 DNA: TGCGCCAGCAGCTTGGCCCACAGGGTTGGGCAAGAGACCCAGTACTTC. Encoded protein: CASSLAHRVGQETQYF.

This clone appeared a single time. This chain joins TRBV12-5 and TRBJ2-2, with 7 nucleotides matching TRBD2. This CDR3 is built from 15 residues. CDR1 and CDR2 from the germline V gene are LGHNT and FRNRAP. V lost 2 bases to trimming and J lost 3 bases; unmatched junction nucleotides: 3. CDR3 coding DNA: TGTGCTAGTGGTTTGTTGCTAGCGGACACCGGGGAGCTGTTTTTT. This encodes CASGLLLADTGELFF.

The chain is built from TRBV4-1 and TRBJ2-7; 10 bases agree with TRBD1. V lost 4 bases and J lost 3; bases outside the gene matches: 3. The CDR3 has 14 residues. Germline values: CDR1 MGHRA, CDR2 YSYEKL. The CDR3 DNA sequence: TGCGCCAGCAGCCTTGGGACAGGGGTCTACGAGCAGTACTTC. This gives the protein CASSLGTGVYEQYF.

The chain has TRBV19 and TRBJ2-7; 8 bases fit TRBD2. The CDR3 has 14 amino acids. Trimming removed 5 bases from V and 3 bases from J; junction bases left unmatched: 6. CDR1 LNHDA and CDR2 SQIVND come from the germline V gene (reference sequence). As DNA, the CDR3 is TGTGCCAGTAGTCCGGTAGCGGGAAGCTACGAGCAGTACTTC. It codes for CASSPVAGSYEQYF.

This chain uses TRBV19 with TRBJ1-1; D remains unclear. V lost 1 base to trimming and J lost 7 bases, with 10 bases between them. The CDR3 covers 13 residues. CDR1 and CDR2 (germline): LNHDA, SQIVND (reference sequence). This chain's CDR3 is CASSIASGIEAFF. The CDR3 DNA reads as TGTGCCAGTAGTATAGCGTCGGGCATTGAAGCTTTCTTT.

Sample share makes this clone medium-sized (0.01 to 0.1%). This chain connects TRBV6-1 to TRBJ2-2; perhaps TRBD2 as D (5 bases). Trimming took off 7 bases at V and 7 bases at J, with 16 bases between the two ends. CDR3 length equals 14 residues. Germline V lookup: CDR1 MNHNS, CDR2 SASEGT. The chain's CDR3 is CASNREVVNGELFF. The CDR3 DNA follows: TGTGCCAGCAACCGGGAAGTTGTCAACGGGGAGCTGTTTTTT.

The chain recombines TRBV6-6 with TRBJ2-7, with TRBD2 matching over 7 bases. The germline CDR1 and CDR2 sequences are MNHNY and SVGAGI (reference sequence). With 0 bases clipped from V and 3 bases from J, the junction kept 5 bases outside the gene matches. There are 15 residues in the CDR3. Here the CDR3 DNA reads TGTGCCAGCAGTTACTCGGCGGGAGAGTTCTACGAGCAGTACTTC. This sequence encodes CASSYSAGEFYEQYF.

V is TRBV19 and J is TRBJ2-4; maybe TRBD1 (8 bases). Germline values: CDR1 LNHDA, CDR2 SQIVND (reference sequence). The CDR3 has 13 residues. V was trimmed by 10 bases and J by 9 bases, leaving 19 bases between them. The CDR3 bases are TGTGCCACCACTGGTACAGGGGGGGTCATTCAGTACTTC. Translated: CATTGTGGVIQYF.

The table lists this clone with a count of one. The chain uses TRBV6-6 and TRBJ2-2; 9 bases fit TRBD2. CDR1 is MNHNY and CDR2 is SVGAGI in the germline V gene (reference sequence). The V segment lost 2 bases and the J segment 8 bases; nucleotides outside the gene matches: 9. The CDR3 length is 16 residues. The CDR3 nucleotides read TGTGCCAGCAGTTACATTCTAGCGGGATCGGGTGGGGAGCTGTTTTTT. Protein product: CASSYILAGSGGELFF.

This chain connects TRBV5-5 to TRBJ2-7, with a tentative D call TRBD2 (6 bases). Germline V gene sequence: CDR1 SGHKS, CDR2 YYEKEE (reference sequence). This CDR3 region has 14 residues. The V end lost 4 bases, the J end lost 4 bases, and 15 bases lay between the germline ends. The CDR3 nucleotides read TGTGCCAGCAGCCCGGAGGAGGGACGATACGAGCAGTACTTC. As protein: CASSPEEGRYEQYF. Complete variable domain (other parts from reference TRBV5-5 and TRBJ2-7): DAGVTQSPTHLIKTRGQQVTLRCSPISGHKSVSWYQQVLGQGPQFIFQYYEKEERGRGNFPDRFSARQFPNYSSELNVNALLLGDSALYLCASSPEEGRYEQYFGPGTRLTVT.